The T cell receptor beta chain under discussion was sequenced for a study of post-analysis software for immune sequencing data. In the study overall: Some patients lacked subtype; others had relapsing-remitting, secondary progressive or progressive-relapsing disease. Study-level points and caveats: Relative to controls, patients with multiple sclerosis showed significantly lower normalized Chao1 diversity. Co-batched samples clustered tightly together by F measure. Patients used five TRBV segments, including TRBV5-6, TRBV5-1 and TRBV20-1, more often than controls.

This clonotype was observed a single time. Antigen: not known. Tagging with unique molecular identifiers was a feature of the TCR beta cDNA libraries. Input of about 0.9 to 10 million T cells yielded 400,000 to 550,000 cDNA molecules. Each CDR3 protein is one row after TCRdb ran MiXCR on the PCR reads. The data show about half a million distinct CDR3 sequences, roughly 45% seen once. This CDR3 spans 13 amino acids. In germline, CDR1 is GTSNPN, CDR2 SVGIG (reference sequence). The specimen was blood. The chain has TRBV30 and TRBJ2-1; D not resolved. Judging by the DNA end, TRBJ2-7 fits better; the J call may be wrong. The sequence was obtained from a girl aged 10 to 17 with multiple sclerosis. For the CDR3, the DNA is TGTGCCTGGAGTGTAACTTCCTACAATGAGCAGTACTTC. It encodes CAWSVTSYNEQYF.